Relative to its sample, the clone carrying this T cell receptor beta chain is medium-sized. TCRdb re-called the 5' RACE reads through MiXCR, storing one row per CDR3 protein. In the table there are tens of thousands of distinct CDR3 sequences, 5.7% of which are singletons. The data were obtained in a study of early T cells in non-severe SARS-CoV-2 infection. The receptor comes from an adult who was a healthcare worker with PCR-confirmed SARS-CoV-2 infection or an uninfected control (not recorded which). Sequenced here: whole blood, sampled at baseline.

CDR3 bases: TGTGCCATCAACCCGGACAACAACTATGGCTACACCTTC. Translating it yields CAINPDNNYGYTF. This rearrangement joins TRBV10-3 to TRBJ1-2, with D perhaps TRBD1 (5 bases). This CDR3 has 13 residues. With 7 bases removed from V and 2 bases from J, the gap between germline ends came to 11 bases. From germline, CDR1 is ENHRY and CDR2 SYGVKD.